This TCR beta chain was found in a study of blood T cell repertoires in COVID-19. Germline V CDR1 and CDR2: MDHEN, SYDVKM. V lost 3 bases to trimming and J lost 4 bases; unmatched junction nucleotides: 16. The CDR3 sequence is 19 residues long. Assay used: immunoSEQ multiplex PCR; TCRdb lists only in-frame clones, some missing. This sample has around 220,000 clones; roughly 76% occur once, and the top ten carry about 5%. Sample: peripheral blood. The gene calls are TRBV28 and TRBJ2-1; 9 bases line up with TRBD2. The clonotype was recovered from a human donor in a cohort sampled during active COVID-19. CDR3 bases: TGTGCCAGCAGTTTTAAGTCCAGGGTTAGCGGGAGCGGGTACAATGAGCAGTTCTTC. Its translation is CASSFKSRVSGSGYNEQFF.